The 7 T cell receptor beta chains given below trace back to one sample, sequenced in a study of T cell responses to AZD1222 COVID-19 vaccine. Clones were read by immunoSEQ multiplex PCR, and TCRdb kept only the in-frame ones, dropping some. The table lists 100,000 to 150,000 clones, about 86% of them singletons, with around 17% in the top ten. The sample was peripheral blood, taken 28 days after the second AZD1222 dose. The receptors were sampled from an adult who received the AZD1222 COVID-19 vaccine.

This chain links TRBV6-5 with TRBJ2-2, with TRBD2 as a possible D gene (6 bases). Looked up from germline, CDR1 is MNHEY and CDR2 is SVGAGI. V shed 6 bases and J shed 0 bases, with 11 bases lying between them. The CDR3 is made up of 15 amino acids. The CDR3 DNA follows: TGTGCCAGCAGAAAGGACTATACGAACACCGGGGAGCTGTTTTTT. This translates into CASRKDYTNTGELFF.

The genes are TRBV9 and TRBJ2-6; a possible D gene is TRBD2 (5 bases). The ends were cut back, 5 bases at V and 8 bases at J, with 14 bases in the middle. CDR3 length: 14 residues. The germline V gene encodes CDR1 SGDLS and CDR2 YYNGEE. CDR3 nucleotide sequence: TGTGCCAGCAGTCGGACTCCGCGGCCCAACGTCCTGACTTTC. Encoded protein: CASSRTPRPNVLTF. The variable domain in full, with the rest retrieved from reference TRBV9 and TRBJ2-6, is DSGVTQTPKHLITATGQRVTLRCSPRSGDLSVYWYQQSLDQGLQFLIQYYNGEERAKGNILERFSAQQFPDLHSELNLSSLELGDSALYFCASSRTPRPNVLTFGAGSRLTVL.

Here the CDR3 DNA reads TGTGCCAGCAGCCTTTACGGGACCTACAATGAGCAGTTCTTC. Its protein is CASSLYGTYNEQFF. The J gene is TRBJ2-1, the V gene TRBV11-2; D may be TRBD2 (5 bases). In germline, CDR1 is SGHAT, CDR2 FQNNGV. The CDR3 spans 14 residues. Between the trimmed V and J ends, which lost 5 bases and 2 bases, there was a span of 10 bases.

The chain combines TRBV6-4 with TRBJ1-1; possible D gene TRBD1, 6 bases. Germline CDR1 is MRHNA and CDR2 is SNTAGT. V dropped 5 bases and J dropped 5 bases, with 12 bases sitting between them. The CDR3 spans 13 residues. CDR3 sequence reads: CASSYRAGTEAFF. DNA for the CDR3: TGTGCCAGCAGTTACAGGGCTGGAACTGAAGCTTTCTTT.

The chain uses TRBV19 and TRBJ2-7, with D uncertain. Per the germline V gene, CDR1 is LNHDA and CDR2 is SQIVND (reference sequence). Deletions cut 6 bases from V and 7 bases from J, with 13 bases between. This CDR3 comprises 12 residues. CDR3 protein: CASSSLKGEQYF. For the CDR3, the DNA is TGTGCCAGTAGCTCCCTTAAAGGAGAGCAGTACTTC.

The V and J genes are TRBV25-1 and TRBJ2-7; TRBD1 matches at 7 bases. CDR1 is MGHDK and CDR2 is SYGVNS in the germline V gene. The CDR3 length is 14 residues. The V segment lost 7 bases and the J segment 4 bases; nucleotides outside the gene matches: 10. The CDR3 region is CASMRQGGIYEQYF. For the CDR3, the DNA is TGTGCCAGCATGAGACAGGGCGGAATTTACGAGCAGTACTTC.

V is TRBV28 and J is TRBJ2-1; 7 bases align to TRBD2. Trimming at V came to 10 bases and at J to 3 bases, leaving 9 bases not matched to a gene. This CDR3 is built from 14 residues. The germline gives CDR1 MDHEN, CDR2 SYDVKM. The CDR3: CAIQARGVYNEQFF. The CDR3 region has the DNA TGTGCCATCCAAGCCCGGGGGGTCTACAATGAGCAGTTCTTC. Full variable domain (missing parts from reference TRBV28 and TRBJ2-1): DVKVTQSSRYLVKRTGEKVFLECVQDMDHENMFWYRQDPGLGLRLIYFSYDVKMKEKGDIPEGYSVSREKKERFSLILESASTNQTSMYLCAIQARGVYNEQFFGPGTRLTVL.